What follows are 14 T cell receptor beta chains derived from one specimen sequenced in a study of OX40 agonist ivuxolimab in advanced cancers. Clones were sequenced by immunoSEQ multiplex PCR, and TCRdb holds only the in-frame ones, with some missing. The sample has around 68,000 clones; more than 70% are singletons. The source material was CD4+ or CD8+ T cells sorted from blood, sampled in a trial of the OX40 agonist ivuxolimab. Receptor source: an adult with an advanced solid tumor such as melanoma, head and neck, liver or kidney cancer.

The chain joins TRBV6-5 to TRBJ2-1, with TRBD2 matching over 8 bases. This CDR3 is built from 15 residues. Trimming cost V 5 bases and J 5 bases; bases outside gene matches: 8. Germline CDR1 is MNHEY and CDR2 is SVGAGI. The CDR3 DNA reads TGTGCCAGCAGTCGTCATGGACTAGCTCACAATGAGCAGTTCTTC. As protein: CASSRHGLAHNEQFF.

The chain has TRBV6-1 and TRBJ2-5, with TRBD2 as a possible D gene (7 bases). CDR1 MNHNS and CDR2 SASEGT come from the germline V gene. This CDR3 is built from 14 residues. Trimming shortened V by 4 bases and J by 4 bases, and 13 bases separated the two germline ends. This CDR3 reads CASSGIGGAETQYF. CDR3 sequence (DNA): TGTGCCAGCAGTGGTATAGGGGGGGCAGAGACCCAGTACTTC.

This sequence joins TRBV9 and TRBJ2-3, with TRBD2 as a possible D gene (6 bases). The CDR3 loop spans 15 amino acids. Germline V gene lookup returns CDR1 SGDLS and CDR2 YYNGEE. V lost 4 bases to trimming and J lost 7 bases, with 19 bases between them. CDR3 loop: CASSPTGRGANTQYF. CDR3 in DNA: TGTGCCAGCAGCCCTACGGGGCGGGGCGCGAATACGCAGTATTTT.

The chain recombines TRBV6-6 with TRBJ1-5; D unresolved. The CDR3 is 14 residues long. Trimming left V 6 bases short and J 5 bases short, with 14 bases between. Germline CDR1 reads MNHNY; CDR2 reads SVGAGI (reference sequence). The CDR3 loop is CASSPQSFYQPQHF. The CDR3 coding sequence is TGTGCCAGCAGCCCCCAAAGTTTCTATCAGCCCCAGCATTTT.

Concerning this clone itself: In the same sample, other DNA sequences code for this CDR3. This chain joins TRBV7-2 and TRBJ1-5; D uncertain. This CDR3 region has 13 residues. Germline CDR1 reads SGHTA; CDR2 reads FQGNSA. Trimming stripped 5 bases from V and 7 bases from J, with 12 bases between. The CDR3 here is CASSLVRAQPQHF. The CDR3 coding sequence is TGTGCCAGCAGCCTAGTCCGGGCGCAGCCCCAGCATTTT.

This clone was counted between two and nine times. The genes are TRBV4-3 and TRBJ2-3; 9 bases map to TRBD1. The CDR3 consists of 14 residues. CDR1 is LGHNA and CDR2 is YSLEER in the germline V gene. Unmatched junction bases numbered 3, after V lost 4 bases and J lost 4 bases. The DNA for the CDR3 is TGCGCCAGCAGCCCCCGACAGGGGGCAGATACGCAGTATTTT. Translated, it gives CASSPRQGADTQYF.

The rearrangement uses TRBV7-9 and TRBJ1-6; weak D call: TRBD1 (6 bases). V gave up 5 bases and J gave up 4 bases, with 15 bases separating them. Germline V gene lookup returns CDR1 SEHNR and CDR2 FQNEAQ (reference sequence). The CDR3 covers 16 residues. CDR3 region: CASSGGQGLYNSPLHF. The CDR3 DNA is TGTGCCAGCAGCGGGGGGCAGGGACTTTATAATTCACCCCTCCACTTT.

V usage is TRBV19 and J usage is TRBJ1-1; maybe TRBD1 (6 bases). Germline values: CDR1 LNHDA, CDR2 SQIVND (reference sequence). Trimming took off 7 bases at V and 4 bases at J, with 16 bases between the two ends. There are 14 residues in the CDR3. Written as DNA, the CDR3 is TGTGCCAGTACTGTTGGGGGCTTAGGCACTGAAGCTTTCTTT. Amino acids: CASTVGGLGTEAFF.

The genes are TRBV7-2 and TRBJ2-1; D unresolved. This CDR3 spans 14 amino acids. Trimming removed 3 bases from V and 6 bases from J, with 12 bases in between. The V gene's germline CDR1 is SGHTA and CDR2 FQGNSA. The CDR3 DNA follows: TGTGCCAGCAGCTTCCGGAGTAGCAGCAATGAGCAGTTCTTC. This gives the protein CASSFRSSSNEQFF.

The CDR3 region has the DNA TGTGCCAGCAGCTTAGAACAGGGTTCCGAGACCCAGTACTTC. It translates to CASSLEQGSETQYF. The chain joins TRBV7-6 to TRBJ2-5; D is possibly TRBD1 (6 bases). CDR1 and CDR2 from the germline V gene are SGHVS and FNYEAQ. V was shortened by 1 base and J by 5 bases, with 11 bases between the two germline ends. There are 14 residues in the CDR3.

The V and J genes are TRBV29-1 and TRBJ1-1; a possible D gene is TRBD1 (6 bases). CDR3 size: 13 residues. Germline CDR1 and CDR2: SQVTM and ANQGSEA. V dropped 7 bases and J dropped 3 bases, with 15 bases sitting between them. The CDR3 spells CSGFRGGHTEAFF. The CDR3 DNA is TGCAGCGGGTTCAGAGGGGGACACACTGAAGCTTTCTTT. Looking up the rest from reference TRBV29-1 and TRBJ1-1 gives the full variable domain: SAVISQKPSRDICQRGTSLTIQCQVDSQVTMMFWYRQQPGQSLTLIATANQGSEATYESGFVIDKFPISRPNLTFSTLTVSNMSPEDSSIYLCSGFRGGHTEAFFGQGTRLTVV.

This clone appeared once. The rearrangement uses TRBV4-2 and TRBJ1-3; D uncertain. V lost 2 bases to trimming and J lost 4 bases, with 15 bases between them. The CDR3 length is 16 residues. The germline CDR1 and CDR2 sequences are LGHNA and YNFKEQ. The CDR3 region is CASSQNIGETGNTIYF. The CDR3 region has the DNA TGTGCCAGCAGCCAAAATATCGGTGAAACCGGAAACACCATATATTTT.

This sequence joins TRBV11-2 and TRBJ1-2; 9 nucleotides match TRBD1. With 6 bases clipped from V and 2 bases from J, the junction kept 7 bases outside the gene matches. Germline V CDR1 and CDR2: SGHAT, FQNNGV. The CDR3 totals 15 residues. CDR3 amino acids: CASSPRQGENYGYTF. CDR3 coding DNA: TGTGCCAGCAGTCCTCGACAGGGGGAAAACTATGGCTACACCTTC.

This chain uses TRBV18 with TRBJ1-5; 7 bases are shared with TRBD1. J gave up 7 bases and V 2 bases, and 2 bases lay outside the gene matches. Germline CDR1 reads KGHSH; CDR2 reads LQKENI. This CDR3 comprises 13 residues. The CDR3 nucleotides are TGTGCCAGCTCACCAGACAGGGACCAGCCCCAGCATTTT. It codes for CASSPDRDQPQHF.